One T cell receptor (beta chain) is described in this entry. The data were taken from a study of blood T cell repertoires in COVID-19. The overall study: Researchers got acute and convalescent COVID-19 samples from the United States, Italy and Spain. T cells, B-cell-depleted T cells, or PBMCs supplied cDNA or gDNA.

A Seattle source enrolled patients during active infection and followed them longitudinally. Libraries were prepared by immunoSEQ multiplex PCR; TCRdb keeps only in-frame clonotypes and omits some of them. This table has a few hundred thousand clones, about 90% appearing once. The source material was peripheral blood. This receptor was obtained from a woman aged 70-85 years with COVID-19, enrolled during active disease.

CDR3 coding DNA: TGTGCCAGTAGTATAGGGCAGAACACCGGGGAGCTGTTTTTT. Encoded protein: CASSIGQNTGELFF. This sequence joins TRBV19 and TRBJ2-2; D remains ambiguous. In germline, CDR1 is LNHDA, CDR2 SQIVND (reference sequence). V was trimmed by 1 base and J by 1 base, leaving 4 bases between them. There are 14 residues in the CDR3.